The rows below give T cell receptor beta chains drawn from one sample of a study of blood T cell repertoires in COVID-19. Produced via immunoSEQ multiplex PCR; TCRdb's table is partial and in-frame only. There are approximately 200,000 clones in the sample; approximately 86% occur only once, and less than 3% lies in the top ten. Source material: peripheral blood. The receptors come from a woman in her 30s with active or convalescent COVID-19. CDR3s include the opening cysteine and the closing phenylalanine or tryptophan. Fields, in order: J gene, D gene, V gene, clone size, CDR3 DNA, CDR3 protein. The D gene is left open where the match is weak. Clone size, where shown, is once, few, many, or a class for clones that have expanded.

>TRBJ2-2|.|TRBV6-5|.
TGTGCCAGCAGTTACTCTCCAGGCACCGGGGAGCTGTTTTTT
CASSYSPGTGELFF
>TRBJ1-2|.|TRBV4-1|.
TGCGCCAGCAGCCAAACCTACAGCGGACGCTATGGCTACACCTTC
CASSQTYSGRYGYTF
>TRBJ2-5|.|TRBV29-1|.
.
CSVAQGAASTFAYF
>TRBJ2-2|.|TRBV13|once
TGTGCCAGCAGCTTAGTATTTGGGGCTCGGACCGGGGAGCTGTTTTTT
CASSLVFGARTGELFF
>TRBJ1-5|TRBD1|TRBV19|.
TGTGCCAGTAGTATAGAAGTGACAGGGGGGATAGCTGACAATCAGCCCCAGCATTTT
CASSIEVTGGIADNQPQHF
>TRBJ2-2|.|TRBV27|.
TGTGCCAGCAGTTTCGCGAACACCGGGGAGCTGTTTTTT
CASSFANTGELFF
>TRBJ2-7|.|TRBV6-6|.
TGTGCCAGCAGGGCACAGGGACCGGGAAGAGAGCAGTACTTC
CASRAQGPGREQYF
>TRBJ2-7|.|TRBV6-5|.
TGTGCCAGCAGTCCCGGACAGCGCTACGAGCAGTACTTC
CASSPGQRYEQYF
>TRBJ2-1|TRBD2|TRBV10-1|.
TGCGCCAGCAGTCGGACTAGGGCACTCTCCAATGAGCAGTTCTTC
CASSRTRALSNEQFF
>TRBJ1-2|.|TRBV2|.
TGTGCCAGCAGTACTACATTTTTCTATGGCTACACCTTC
CASSTTFFYGYTF
>TRBJ2-5|TRBD2|TRBV28|.
TGTGCCAGCTCATCTGGGTCTAGCGGGAGGGCCAGGGAGACCCAGTACTTC
CASSSGSSGRARETQYF
>TRBJ2-1|TRBD2|TRBV3-1/TRBV3-2|.
TGTGCCAGCAGCCAAGATCTGCTAGCGGGAGGGTACAATGAGCAGTTCTTC
CASSQDLLAGGYNEQFF
>TRBJ2-5|TRBD2|TRBV7-2|.
TGTGCCAGCAGCCAGGGATCGCGGGGGGGCGGAGAGACCCAGTACTTC
CASSQGSRGGGETQYF
>TRBJ1-1|.|TRBV19|.
TGTGCCAGTAAGGGGAACACAGGGTTTAGGAACACTGAAGCTTTCTTT
CASKGNTGFRNTEAFF
>TRBJ1-4|TRBD1|TRBV3-1/TRBV3-2|.
TGTGCCAGCAGCCCGTACAGGGGCGGGAGGGCTAATGAAAAACTGTTTTTT
CASSPYRGGRANEKLFF
>TRBJ1-1|.|TRBV11-2|once
TGTGCCAGCAGCTTATTCGCTGAAGCTTTCTTT
CASSLFAEAFF
>TRBJ1-2|.|TRBV11-2|few
TGTGCCAGCAGCTCGTACATTTCTTATGGCTACACCTTC
CASSSYISYGYTF
>TRBJ2-7|TRBD2|TRBV15|.
TGTGCCACCAGCAGCTGGACTAGCGGGGTGGACGAGCAGTACTTC
CATSSWTSGVDEQYF
>TRBJ2-7|TRBD1|TRBV2|.
TGTGCCAGCAGGGAACCCCGGGACAGCTCCTACGAGCAGTACTTC
CASREPRDSSYEQYF
>TRBJ2-5|.|TRBV7-9|.
TGTGCCAGCAGCTTTGGACGGGACGCTACGGGGGAAGAGACCCAGTACTTC
CASSFGRDATGEETQYF
>TRBJ2-7|.|TRBV10-1|few
TGCGCCACCTCTCAGGGGTACGGGCAGCAGTACTTC
CATSQGYGQQYF
>TRBJ1-2|.|TRBV2|.
TGTGCCAGCAGTGAAGCAGGGAGTCCCCTCTATGGCTACACCTTC
CASSEAGSPLYGYTF
>TRBJ2-2|.|TRBV29-1|.
TGCAGCGGCGAGTTTCCGAACACCGGGGAGCTGTTTTTT
CSGEFPNTGELFF
>TRBJ1-2|.|TRBV28|.
TGTGCCAGCAGTTTACGGGCCGAGACTAACGATGGCTACACCTTC
CASSLRAETNDGYTF
>TRBJ2-3|TRBD2|TRBV6-5|.
TGTGCCAGCAGTCCTAGCGGATACACAGATACGCAGTATTTT
CASSPSGYTDTQYF
>TRBJ2-1|TRBD1|TRBV2|.
TGTGCCAGCAGGGCGGCCAGGGGGCCAATTTATGAGCAGTTCTTC
CASRAARGPIYEQFF
>TRBJ1-2|TRBD1|TRBV5-4|.
TGTGCCAGCAGCCGACAGGGCTACTATGGCTACACCTTC
CASSRQGYYGYTF
>TRBJ1-5|.|TRBV4-1|.
TGCGCCCGCAGCCAACTCGCAGTTGGGGGGAGTCAGCCCCAGCATTTT
CARSQLAVGGSQPQHF
>TRBJ2-5|TRBD1|TRBV11-2|few
TGTGCCAGCAGCTTCGGGACAGGGGACCAAGAGACCCAGTACTTC
CASSFGTGDQETQYF
>TRBJ2-1|TRBD2|TRBV24-1|.
TGTGCCACCAGTCCTCCTGATATAGCGGGAGGGAACAATGGGCAGTTCTTC
CATSPPDIAGGNNGQFF
>TRBJ1-5|.|TRBV28|.
TGTGCCAGCAGGGGGCCTACAGGGAAACTTAGCAATCAGCCCCAGCATTTT
CASRGPTGKLSNQPQHF
>TRBJ2-2|TRBD2|TRBV5-1|.
TGCGCCAGCAGCTTAGATCTAGCGGAGGCGAACACCGGGGAGCTGTTTTTT
CASSLDLAEANTGELFF
>TRBJ2-3|TRBD2|TRBV6-6|.
TGTGCCAGCAGTCCAGGGACTAGCGGGGGCGAGGGCACAGATACGCAGTATTTT
CASSPGTSGGEGTDTQYF
>TRBJ2-2|TRBD2|TRBV7-7|.
TGTGCTAGCAGCTTAGTATTTAGCGGGAGGAACACCGGGGAGCTGTTTTTT
CASSLVFSGRNTGELFF
>TRBJ1-3|.|TRBV9|.
TGTGCCAGCAGCGTAGGGTCAGGCGACTCTGGAAACACCATATATTTT
CASSVGSGDSGNTIYF
>TRBJ1-3|.|TRBV6-1|few
TGTGCCAGCAGTGATGGAGTCTCTGGAAACACCATATATTTT
CASSDGVSGNTIYF
>TRBJ1-3|.|TRBV7-2|.
TGTGCCAGCAGCGAAAGACCCGGGTCGATCTCTGGAAACACCATATATTTT
CASSERPGSISGNTIYF
>TRBJ2-3|.|TRBV9|.
TGTGCCAGCAGCGTAGTGGGGGGGGCCACCACAGATACGCAGTATTTT
CASSVVGGATTDTQYF
>TRBJ1-1|.|TRBV7-9|.
TGTGCCAGCAGCTCCCCCAGGGAGGAAATGAACACTGAAGCTTTCTTT
CASSSPREEMNTEAFF
>TRBJ1-3|.|TRBV7-9|.
TGTGCCAGCAGCTTGACAGGAGTCTCTGGAAACACCATATATTTT
CASSLTGVSGNTIYF
>TRBJ2-7|.|TRBV19|.
TGTGCCAGTAGTAACTCTGGGACTGGGGCGGGCTACGAGCAGTACTTC
CASSNSGTGAGYEQYF